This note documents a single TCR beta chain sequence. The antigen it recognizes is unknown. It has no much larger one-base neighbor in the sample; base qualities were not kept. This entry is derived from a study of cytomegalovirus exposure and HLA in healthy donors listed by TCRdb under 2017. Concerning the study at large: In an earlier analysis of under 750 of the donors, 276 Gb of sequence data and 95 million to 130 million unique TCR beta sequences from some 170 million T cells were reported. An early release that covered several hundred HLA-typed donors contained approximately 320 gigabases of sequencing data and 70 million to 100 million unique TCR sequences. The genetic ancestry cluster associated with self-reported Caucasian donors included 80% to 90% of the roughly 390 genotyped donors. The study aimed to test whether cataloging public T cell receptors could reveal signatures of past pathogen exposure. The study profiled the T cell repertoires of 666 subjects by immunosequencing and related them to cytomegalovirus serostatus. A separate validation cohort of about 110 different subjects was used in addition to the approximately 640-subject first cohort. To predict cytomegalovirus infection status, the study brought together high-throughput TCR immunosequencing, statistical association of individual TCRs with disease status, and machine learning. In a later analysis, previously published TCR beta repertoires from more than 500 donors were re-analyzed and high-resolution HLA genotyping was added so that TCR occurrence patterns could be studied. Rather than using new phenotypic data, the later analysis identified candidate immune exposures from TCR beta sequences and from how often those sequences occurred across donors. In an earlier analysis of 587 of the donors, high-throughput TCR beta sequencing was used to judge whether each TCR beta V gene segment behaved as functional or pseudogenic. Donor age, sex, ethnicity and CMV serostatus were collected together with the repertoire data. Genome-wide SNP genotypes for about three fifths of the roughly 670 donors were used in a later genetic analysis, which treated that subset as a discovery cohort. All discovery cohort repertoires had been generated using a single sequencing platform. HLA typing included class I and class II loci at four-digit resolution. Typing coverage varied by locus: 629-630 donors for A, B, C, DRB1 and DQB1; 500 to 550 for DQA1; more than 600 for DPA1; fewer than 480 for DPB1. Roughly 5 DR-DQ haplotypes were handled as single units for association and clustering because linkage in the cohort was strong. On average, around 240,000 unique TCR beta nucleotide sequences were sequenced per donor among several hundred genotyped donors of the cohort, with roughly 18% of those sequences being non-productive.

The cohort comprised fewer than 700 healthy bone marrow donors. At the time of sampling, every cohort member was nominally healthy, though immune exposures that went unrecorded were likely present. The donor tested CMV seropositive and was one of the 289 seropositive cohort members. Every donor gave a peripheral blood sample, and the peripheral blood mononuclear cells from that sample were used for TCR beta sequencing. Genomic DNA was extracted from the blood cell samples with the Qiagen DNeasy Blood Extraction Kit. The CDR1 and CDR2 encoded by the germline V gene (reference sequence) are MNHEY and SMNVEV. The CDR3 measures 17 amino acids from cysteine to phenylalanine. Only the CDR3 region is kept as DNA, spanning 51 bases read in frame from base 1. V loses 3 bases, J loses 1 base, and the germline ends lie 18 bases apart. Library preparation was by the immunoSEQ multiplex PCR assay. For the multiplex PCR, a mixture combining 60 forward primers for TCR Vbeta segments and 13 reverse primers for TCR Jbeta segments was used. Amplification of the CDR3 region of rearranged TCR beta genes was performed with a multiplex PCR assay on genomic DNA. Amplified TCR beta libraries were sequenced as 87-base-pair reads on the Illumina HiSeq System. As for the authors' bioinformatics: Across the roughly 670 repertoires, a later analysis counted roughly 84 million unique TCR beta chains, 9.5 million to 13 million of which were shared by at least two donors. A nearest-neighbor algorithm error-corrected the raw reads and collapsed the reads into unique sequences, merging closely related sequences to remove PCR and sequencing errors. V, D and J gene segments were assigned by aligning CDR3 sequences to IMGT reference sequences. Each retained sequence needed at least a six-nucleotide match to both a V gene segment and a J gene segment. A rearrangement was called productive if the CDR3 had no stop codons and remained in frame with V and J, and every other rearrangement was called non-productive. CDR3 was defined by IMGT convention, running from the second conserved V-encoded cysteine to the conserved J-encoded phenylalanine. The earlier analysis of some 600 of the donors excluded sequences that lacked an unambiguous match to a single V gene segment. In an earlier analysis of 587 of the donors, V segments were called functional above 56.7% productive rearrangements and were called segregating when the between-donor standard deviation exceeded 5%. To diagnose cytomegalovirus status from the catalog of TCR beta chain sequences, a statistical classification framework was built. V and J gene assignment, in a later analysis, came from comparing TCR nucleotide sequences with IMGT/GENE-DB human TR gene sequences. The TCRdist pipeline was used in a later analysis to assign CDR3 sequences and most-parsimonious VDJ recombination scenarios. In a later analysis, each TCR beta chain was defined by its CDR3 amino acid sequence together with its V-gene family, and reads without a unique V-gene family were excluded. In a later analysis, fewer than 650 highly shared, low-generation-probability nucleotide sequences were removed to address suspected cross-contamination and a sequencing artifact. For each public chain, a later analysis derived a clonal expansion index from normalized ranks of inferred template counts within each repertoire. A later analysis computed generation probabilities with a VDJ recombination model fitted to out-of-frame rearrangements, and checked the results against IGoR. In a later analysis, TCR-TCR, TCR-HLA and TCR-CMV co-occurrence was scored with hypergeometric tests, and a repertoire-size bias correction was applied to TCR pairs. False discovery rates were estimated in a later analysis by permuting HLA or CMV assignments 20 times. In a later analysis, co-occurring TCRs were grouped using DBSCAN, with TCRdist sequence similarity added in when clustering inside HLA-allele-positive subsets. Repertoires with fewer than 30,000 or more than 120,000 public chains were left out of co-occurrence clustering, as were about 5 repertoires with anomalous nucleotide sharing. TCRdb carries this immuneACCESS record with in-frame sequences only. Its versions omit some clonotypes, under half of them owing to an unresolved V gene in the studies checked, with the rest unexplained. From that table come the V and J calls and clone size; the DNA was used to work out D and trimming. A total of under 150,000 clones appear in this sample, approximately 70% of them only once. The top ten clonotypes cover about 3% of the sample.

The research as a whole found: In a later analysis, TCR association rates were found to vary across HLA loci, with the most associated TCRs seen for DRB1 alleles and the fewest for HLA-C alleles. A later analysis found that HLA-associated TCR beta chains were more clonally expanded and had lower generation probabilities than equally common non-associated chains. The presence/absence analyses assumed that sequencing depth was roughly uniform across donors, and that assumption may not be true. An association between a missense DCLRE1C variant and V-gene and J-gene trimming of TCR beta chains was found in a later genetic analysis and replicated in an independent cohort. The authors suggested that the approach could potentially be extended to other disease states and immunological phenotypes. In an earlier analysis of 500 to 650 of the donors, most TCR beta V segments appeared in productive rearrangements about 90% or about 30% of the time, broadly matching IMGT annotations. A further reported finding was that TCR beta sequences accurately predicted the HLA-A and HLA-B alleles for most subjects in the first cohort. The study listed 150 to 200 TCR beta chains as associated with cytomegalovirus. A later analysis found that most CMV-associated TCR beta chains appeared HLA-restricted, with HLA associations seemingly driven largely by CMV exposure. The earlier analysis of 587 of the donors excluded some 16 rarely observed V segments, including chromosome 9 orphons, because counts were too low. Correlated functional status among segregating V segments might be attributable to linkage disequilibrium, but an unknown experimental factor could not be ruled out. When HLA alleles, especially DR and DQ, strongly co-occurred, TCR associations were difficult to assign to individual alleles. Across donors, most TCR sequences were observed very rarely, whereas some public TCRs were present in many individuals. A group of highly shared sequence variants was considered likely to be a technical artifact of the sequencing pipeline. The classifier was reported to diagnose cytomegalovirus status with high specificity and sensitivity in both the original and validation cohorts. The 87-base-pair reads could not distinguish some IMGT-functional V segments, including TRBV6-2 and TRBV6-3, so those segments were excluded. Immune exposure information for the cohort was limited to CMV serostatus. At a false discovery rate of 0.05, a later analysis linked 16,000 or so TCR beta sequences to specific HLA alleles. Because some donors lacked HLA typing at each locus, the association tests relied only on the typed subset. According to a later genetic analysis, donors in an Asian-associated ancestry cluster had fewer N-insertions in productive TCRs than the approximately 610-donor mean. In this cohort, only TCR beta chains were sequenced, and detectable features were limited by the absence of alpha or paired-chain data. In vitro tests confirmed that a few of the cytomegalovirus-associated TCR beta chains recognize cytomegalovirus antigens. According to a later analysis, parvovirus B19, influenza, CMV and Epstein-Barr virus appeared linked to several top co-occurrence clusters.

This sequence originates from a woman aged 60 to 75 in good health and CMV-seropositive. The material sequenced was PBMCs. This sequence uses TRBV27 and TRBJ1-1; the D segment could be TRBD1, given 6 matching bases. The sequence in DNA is TGTGCCAGCAGTTTCCGCATGAGACAGGTGGGGAACACTGAAGCTTTCTTT. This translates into CASSFRMRQVGNTEAFF.